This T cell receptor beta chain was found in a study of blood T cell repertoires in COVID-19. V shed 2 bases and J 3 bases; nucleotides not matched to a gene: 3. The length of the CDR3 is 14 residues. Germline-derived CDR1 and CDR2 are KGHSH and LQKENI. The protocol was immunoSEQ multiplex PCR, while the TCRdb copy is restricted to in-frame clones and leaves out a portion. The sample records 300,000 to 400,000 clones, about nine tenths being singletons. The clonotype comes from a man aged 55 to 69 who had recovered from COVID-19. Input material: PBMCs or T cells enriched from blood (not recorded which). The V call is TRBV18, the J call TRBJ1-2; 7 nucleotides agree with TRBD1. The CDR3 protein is CASSPETGYYGYTF. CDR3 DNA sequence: TGTGCCAGCTCACCAGAGACAGGGTACTATGGCTACACCTTC.